The 15 T cell receptor beta chains below were found in one sample sequenced in a study of blood T cell repertoires in COVID-19. TCRdb's copy holds only in-frame clones and misses some; the assay was immunoSEQ multiplex PCR. The sample holds fewer than 400,000 clones, approximately 85% seen once. Sequencing was done on a sample of PBMCs or T cells enriched from blood (not recorded which). All receptors derive from a man between 25 and 39 years old who had recovered from COVID-19.

This clone has a handful of counts. This chain uses TRBV7-8 with TRBJ2-1; 8 nucleotides line up with TRBD2. CDR3 size: 14 residues. Looked up from germline, CDR1 is SGHVS and CDR2 is FQNEAQ. J lost 6 bases, V lost 10 bases, and 11 bases had no gene match. This chain's CDR3 is CATQRRGGLNEQFF. The CDR3 DNA reads TGTGCCACCCAGCGCCGGGGGGGGCTCAATGAGCAGTTCTTC.

The chain joins TRBV25-1 to TRBJ1-2, with 10 bases aligning to TRBD1. CDR1 is MGHDK and CDR2 is SYGVNS in the germline V gene. The CDR3 has 14 residues. V dropped 4 bases and J dropped 4; count of bases not matched to a gene: 3. The CDR3 DNA follows: TGTGCCAGCAGTGGTGACAGGGGGCTCTATGGCTACACCTTC. Translating it yields CASSGDRGLYGYTF.

V and J are TRBV10-3 and TRBJ2-7; tentative D call: TRBD2 (7 bases). The V end was cut by 2 bases, the J end by 0 bases, with 14 bases between. Germline V CDR1 and CDR2: ENHRY, SYGVKD. The length of the CDR3 is 16 residues. CDR3 region: CAISEGGQRGSYEQYF. In DNA form, the CDR3 reads TGTGCCATCAGTGAGGGCGGACAGCGGGGCTCCTACGAGCAGTACTTC.

The chain combines TRBV2 with TRBJ2-3, with D possibly matching TRBD2 (5 bases). The CDR3 loop spans 14 amino acids. V lost 6 bases, J lost 4 bases, and 14 bases lay in between. Looked up from germline, CDR1 is SNHLY and CDR2 is FYNNEI. Here the CDR3 reads CASRADQSADTQYF. The CDR3 nucleotides read TGTGCCAGCAGAGCGGACCAGTCCGCAGATACGCAGTATTTT.

The V and J genes are TRBV10-3 and TRBJ2-5; TRBD2 agrees at 9 bases. The CDR3 totals 15 residues. Germline V gives CDR1 ENHRY, CDR2 SYGVKD. V dropped 3 bases and J dropped 5; count of bases not matched to a gene: 7. CDR3 bases: TGTGCCATCAGTGATCAAGCGGGGGGCCCCGAGACCCAGTACTTC. As protein: CAISDQAGGPETQYF.

V and J are TRBV30 and TRBJ2-1; 12 positions match TRBD2. CDR1 is GTSNPN and CDR2 is SVGIG in the germline V gene (reference sequence). This CDR3 is built from 13 residues. Trimming took 1 base from V and 12 from J; bases not matched to a gene: 4. CDR3 residues: CAWSGTSGDRQFF. The CDR3 DNA reads TGTGCCTGGAGTGGGACTAGCGGGGACCGGCAGTTCTTC.

V and J are TRBV5-3 and TRBJ2-7, with TRBD2 identical over 9 bases. Being an ORF, TRBV5-3 has a function that is uncertain. The CDR3 runs to 19 residues. V lost 2 bases and J lost 7; bases outside the gene matches: 22. The CDR3 loop reads CARSFRLAEICRESLEQYF. The CDR3 bases are TGTGCCAGAAGCTTTCGACTAGCGGAAATTTGTCGAGAATCTCTGGAGCAGTACTTC.

The J gene is TRBJ2-7, the V gene TRBV11-2; 11 bases align to TRBD2. The germline gives CDR1 SGHAT, CDR2 FQNNGV. The junction had 9 bases not matched to a gene; V was cut back by 3 bases and J by 5 bases. This CDR3 has 16 residues. CDR3 in DNA: TGTGCCAGCAGCTTCCGCCTAGCGGGGGGTGAGAACGAGCAGTACTTC. This gives the protein CASSFRLAGGENEQYF.

J is TRBJ1-2 and V is TRBV5-1; D gene uncertain. The ends were cut back, 4 bases at V and 0 bases at J, with 10 bases in the middle. Per the germline V gene, CDR1 is SGHRS and CDR2 is YFSETQ. The CDR3 covers 14 residues. The CDR3 DNA follows: TGCGCCAGCAGCACGTCGAGAACTAACTATGGCTACACCTTC. Translating gives CASSTSRTNYGYTF. Full variable domain (missing parts from reference TRBV5-1 and TRBJ1-2): KAGVTQTPRYLIKTRGQQVTLSCSPISGHRSVSWYQQTPGQGLQFLFEYFSETQRNKGNFPGRFSGRQFSNSRSEMNVSTLELGDSALYLCASSTSRTNYGYTFGSGTRLTVV.

This clone was recorded once. The rearrangement joins TRBV3-1 (or the pseudogene TRBV3-2) to TRBJ2-1, with unresolved D. CDR3 length: 13 amino acids. CDR1 LGHDT and CDR2 YNNKEL come from the germline V gene (reference sequence). With 0 bases removed from V and 9 bases from J, the gap between germline ends came to 9 bases. The CDR3 nucleotides read TGTGCCAGCAGCCAAGACTTCCGGGTTGAGCAGTTCTTC. This encodes CASSQDFRVEQFF.

The rearrangement joins TRBV5-1 to TRBJ2-6; a possible D gene is TRBD2 (5 bases). The V gene lost 3 bases and the J gene lost 0 bases, with 13 bases spanning the gap. Germline-derived CDR1 and CDR2 are SGHRS and YFSETQ. The CDR3 has 17 residues. The CDR3 sequence: CASSSDFAVSGANVLTF. The CDR3 bases are TGCGCCAGCAGCTCGGACTTTGCGGTCTCTGGGGCCAACGTCCTGACTTTC. Drawing the rest from reference TRBV5-1 and TRBJ2-6, the complete variable domain is KAGVTQTPRYLIKTRGQQVTLSCSPISGHRSVSWYQQTPGQGLQFLFEYFSETQRNKGNFPGRFSGRQFSNSRSEMNVSTLELGDSALYLCASSSDFAVSGANVLTFGAGSRLTVL.

The V and J genes are TRBV28 and TRBJ2-6, with TRBD1 as a possible D gene (5 bases). The CDR3 consists of 14 residues. In germline, CDR1 is MDHEN, CDR2 SYDVKM. V lost 10 bases and J 4 bases, leaving 14 bases between the germline ends. The CDR3 DNA reads as TGTGCCACGACAGACGTCGGGGGGGCCAACGTCCTGACTTTC. Its protein product is CATTDVGGANVLTF.

Concerning this clone itself: The identical CDR3 is also encoded by other nucleotide sequences in the sample. The V gene is TRBV6-5, the J gene TRBJ1-2, with 8 bases that match TRBD1. CDR1 and CDR2 (germline): MNHEY, SVGAGI. The V gene end was trimmed by 6 bases and the J gene end by 3 bases; junction bases not matched to a gene: 0. The CDR3 loop spans 12 amino acids. The CDR3 coding sequence is TGTGCCAGCAGGGACAGGGACTATGGCTACACCTTC. Protein: CASRDRDYGYTF.

CDR3 amino acids: CASSGQGYEQYF. CDR3 nucleotide sequence: TGTGCCAGCAGCGGACAGGGCTACGAGCAGTACTTC. The chain combines TRBV7-8 with TRBJ2-7, with 8 nucleotides matching TRBD1. Germline V lookup: CDR1 SGHVS, CDR2 FQNEAQ. The CDR3 runs to 12 residues. The ends lost 5 bases at V and 3 bases at J; junction bases unmatched: 0. The variable domain in full, with the rest retrieved from reference TRBV7-8 and TRBJ2-7, is GAGVSQSPRYKVAKRGQDVALRCDPISGHVSLFWYQQALGQGPEFLTYFQNEAQLDKSGLPSDRFFAERPEGSVSTLKIQRTQQEDSAVYLCASSGQGYEQYFGPGTRLTVT.

This clone was counted only a few times. The rearrangement joins TRBV20-1 to TRBJ1-2; possibly TRBD1 for D (6 bases). This CDR3 comprises 13 residues. Trimming left V 3 bases short and J 4 bases short, with 12 bases between. The germline V gene encodes CDR1 DFQATT and CDR2 SNEGSKA (reference sequence). DNA of the CDR3: TGCAGTGCTAGTTCGGGGGGCGGCTATGGCTACACCTTC. Translation: CSASSGGGYGYTF.